The 19 T cell receptor beta chains below all came from one sample that was sequenced in a study of cytomegalovirus exposure and HLA in healthy donors. The PCR had 60 Vbeta and 13 Jbeta primers. Assay: immunoSEQ multiplex PCR; the TCRdb copy retains only in-frame clones and omits some. The sample has about 160,000 clones, approximately 74% seen once. Material for sequencing was PBMCs. These receptors were taken from a woman in her thirties in good health and CMV-seronegative.

V usage is TRBV4-3 and J usage is TRBJ1-2; TRBD1 matches at 9 bases. The trim removed 4 bases at V and 2 bases at J, leaving 5 bases unmatched. This CDR3 region has 15 residues. CDR1 LGHNA and CDR2 YSLEER come from the germline V gene. The CDR3 DNA follows: TGCGCCAGCAGCCGAAGCGACAGGGGGAACTATGGCTACACCTTC. Protein sequence: CASSRSDRGNYGYTF.

The chain carries TRBV5-1 and TRBJ1-5; no clear D. Deletions cut 0 bases from V and 6 bases from J, with 13 bases between. CDR1 and CDR2 from the germline V gene are SGHRS and YFSETQ. The CDR3 is 15 residues long. The CDR3 sequence is CASSLDGGTGQPQHF. CDR3 nucleotide sequence: TGCGCCAGCAGCTTGGACGGCGGAACGGGTCAGCCCCAGCATTTT.

This clone was picked up a small number of times. The chain carries TRBV2 and TRBJ2-3, with D perhaps TRBD2 (6 bases). The ends were cut back, 8 bases at V and 3 bases at J, with 18 bases in the middle. Germline CDR1 SNHLY, CDR2 FYNNEI. The CDR3 covers 15 residues. The CDR3 region has the DNA TGTGCCAGCGCTGATAATCGGAGCGGGACAGATACGCAGTATTTT. This codes for CASADNRSGTDTQYF.

V gene TRBV7-6 combines with J gene TRBJ1-1; D remains unclear. Germline V gene lookup returns CDR1 SGHVS and CDR2 FNYEAQ. This CDR3 has 15 amino acids. Between the trimmed V and J ends, which lost 3 bases and 5 bases, there was a span of 16 bases. The CDR3 DNA follows: TGTGCCAGCAGCTTTGGTTCTCTCGTGGAGACTGAAGCTTTCTTT. Its translation is CASSFGSLVETEAFF.

The V call is TRBV5-1, the J call TRBJ2-1, with D possibly being TRBD2 (8 bases). Trimming stripped 4 bases from V and 7 bases from J, with 21 bases between. The CDR3 consists of 16 residues. Germline V gene lookup returns CDR1 SGHRS and CDR2 YFSETQ. Here the CDR3 reads CASSHRQGLAGNEQFF. The CDR3 nucleotides read TGCGCCAGCAGCCATAGACAGGGTCTAGCGGGTAATGAGCAGTTCTTC. Filled out from reference TRBV5-1 and TRBJ2-1, the complete variable domain reads KAGVTQTPRYLIKTRGQQVTLSCSPISGHRSVSWYQQTPGQGLQFLFEYFSETQRNKGNFPGRFSGRQFSNSRSEMNVSTLELGDSALYLCASSHRQGLAGNEQFFGPGTRLTVL.

Concerning this clone itself: The sample holds other DNA sequences that translate to the same CDR3. The chain employs TRBV5-1 and TRBJ1-1, with 10 bases lining up with TRBD1. Germline CDR1 reads SGHRS; CDR2 reads YFSETQ. The CDR3 is 15 residues long. Trimming at V came to 3 bases and at J to 4 bases, leaving 6 bases not matched to a gene. The CDR3 here is CASSSGTGVSTEAFF. Here the CDR3 DNA reads TGCGCCAGCAGCTCAGGGACAGGGGTGAGCACTGAAGCTTTCTTT.

The chain uses TRBV4-1 and TRBJ1-4, with 9 bases identical to TRBD1. This CDR3 is 15 amino acids long. Per the germline V gene, CDR1 is MGHRA and CDR2 is YSYEKL. V shed 6 bases, J shed 6 bases, and the junction held 8 bases outside the gene matches. This CDR3 reads CASSLSRDRDEKLFF. CDR3 DNA sequence: TGCGCCAGCAGTCTCTCTCGGGACAGGGATGAAAAACTGTTTTTT.

V and J are TRBV7-3 and TRBJ2-1; 7 nucleotides match TRBD1. The CDR3 spans 15 residues. Germline CDR1 SGHTA, CDR2 FQGTGA. V was clipped by 6 bases and J by 0 bases; unmatched bases: 5. In DNA, the CDR3 is TGTGCCAGCAGTTTTGACAGGGACTCCTACAATGAGCAGTTCTTC. Amino acid sequence: CASSFDRDSYNEQFF.

CDR3 region: CASIFRRGQGASETQYF. CDR3 in DNA: TGTGCCAGCATTTTCCGGCGTGGACAGGGGGCTTCGGAGACCCAGTACTTC. The chain recombines TRBV28 with TRBJ2-5; the match to TRBD1 covers 11 bases. The CDR3 has 17 residues. V was clipped by 7 bases and J by 5 bases; unmatched bases: 15. From germline, CDR1 is MDHEN and CDR2 SYDVKM.

The J gene is TRBJ2-7, the V gene TRBV6-1, with a tentative D call TRBD2 (6 bases). This CDR3 contains 13 residues. The V gene lost 5 bases and the J gene lost 2 bases, with 10 bases spanning the gap. The V gene's germline CDR1 is MNHNS and CDR2 SASEGT. The CDR3 reads CASSSRETYEQYF. CDR3 bases: TGTGCCAGCAGTTCACGGGAGACCTACGAGCAGTACTTC.

A single count supports this clone. The V call is TRBV5-1, the J call TRBJ1-4, with D unclear. V was trimmed by 0 bases and J by 3 bases, leaving 9 bases between them. Germline CDR1 is SGHRS and CDR2 is YFSETQ. This CDR3 contains 15 residues. Written as DNA, the CDR3 is TGCGCCAGCAGCTTGGCCCTACAGTCTAATGAAAAACTGTTTTTT. Translating it yields CASSLALQSNEKLFF.

The table lists this clone with a few counts. This chain links TRBV9 with TRBJ1-2; no clear D. Germline V gives CDR1 SGDLS, CDR2 YYNGEE. The V end lost 0 bases, the J end lost 0 bases, and 9 bases lay between the germline ends. This CDR3 has 15 amino acids. The CDR3: CASSVEAGSNYGYTF. Here the CDR3 DNA reads TGTGCCAGCAGCGTAGAGGCAGGCTCTAACTATGGCTACACCTTC.

V and J are TRBV4-2 and TRBJ2-7, with TRBD1 matching 9 bases. Per the germline V gene, CDR1 is LGHNA and CDR2 is YNFKEQ. The CDR3 is 15 amino acids. The V segment lost 0 bases and the J segment 2 bases; nucleotides outside the gene matches: 2. The CDR3 DNA is TGTGCCAGCAGCCAAGAGGGACAGGGAACCTACGAGCAGTACTTC. This sequence encodes CASSQEGQGTYEQYF.

The J gene is TRBJ2-2, the V gene TRBV7-2; maybe TRBD2 (6 bases). The V end was cut by 5 bases, the J end by 2 bases, with 12 bases between. Germline CDR1 reads SGHTA; CDR2 reads FQGNSA. The CDR3 spans 15 residues. CDR3 residues: CASSNPGLNTGELFF. The CDR3 nucleotides are TGTGCCAGCAGCAACCCGGGACTCAACACCGGGGAGCTGTTTTTT.

This chain joins TRBV30 and TRBJ2-1, with a weak D call TRBD2 (7 bases). The length of the CDR3 is 14 residues. Germline-derived CDR1 and CDR2 are GTSNPN and SVGIG (reference sequence). V shed 5 bases and J shed 10 bases, with 21 bases lying between them. CDR3 bases: TGTGCCTGGTCGTTTGGAGGGGGGGCCAGGGAGCAGTTCTTC. It yields the protein CAWSFGGGAREQFF.

This clone appeared once. The rearrangement links TRBV2 to TRBJ2-5, with 12 bases identical to TRBD2. Germline trimming cut 3 bases from V and 5 bases from J; bases unmatched to any gene: 10. CDR3 length equals 17 residues. CDR1 SNHLY and CDR2 FYNNEI come from the germline V gene. CDR3 sequence: CASSETSGGHPGETQYF. CDR3 sequence (DNA): TGTGCCAGCAGTGAGACTAGCGGGGGACACCCAGGGGAGACCCAGTACTTC.

The rearrangement links TRBV4-1 to TRBJ2-1, with D possibly TRBD2 on 5 matching bases. The CDR3 is 16 amino acids. Germline V gene data show CDR1 as MGHRA and CDR2 as YSYEKL. The V end lost 0 bases, the J end lost 7 bases, and 16 bases lay between the germline ends. Here the CDR3 reads CASSQEGTGFLNEQFF. The CDR3 coding sequence is TGCGCCAGCAGCCAAGAGGGAACGGGGTTCCTTAATGAGCAGTTCTTC.

There are a few counts of this clone. The chain recombines TRBV5-1 with TRBJ1-6; 8 nucleotides agree with TRBD1. CDR1 and CDR2 (germline): SGHRS, YFSETQ. Germline trimming cut 2 bases from V and 9 bases from J; bases unmatched to any gene: 4. CDR3 size: 14 residues. The CDR3 sequence: CASSLRQGISPLHF. CDR3 bases: TGCGCCAGCAGCTTACGACAGGGGATTTCACCCCTCCACTTT.

This sequence joins TRBV30 and TRBJ2-1; 9 nucleotides line up with TRBD2. Germline CDR1 is GTSNPN and CDR2 is SVGIG (reference sequence). Unmatched junction bases numbered 3, after V lost 1 base and J lost 5 bases. The CDR3 sequence is 14 residues long. The CDR3 protein is CAWSGGLANNEQFF. In DNA form, the CDR3 reads TGTGCCTGGAGTGGGGGACTAGCTAACAATGAGCAGTTCTTC.